The next 30 T cell receptor beta chains were all read from a single sample in a study of blood T cell repertoires in COVID-19. Sequencing was performed with immunoSEQ multiplex PCR; in TCRdb, only in-frame clones are kept and a portion is missing. This table holds about 160,000 clones, about nine tenths found once. The sequencing sample was made of PBMCs or T cells enriched from blood (not recorded which). Receptors were obtained from a woman in her thirties or forties who had been exposed to COVID-19.

The chain carries TRBV18 and TRBJ1-6; unclear D gene. The CDR3 covers 13 residues. The germline gives CDR1 KGHSH, CDR2 LQKENI. V lost 5 bases to trimming and J lost 7 bases, with 9 bases between them. CDR3 residues: CASSSQVNSPLHF. The CDR3 bases are TGTGCCAGCTCATCGCAGGTAAATTCACCCCTCCACTTT.

The rearrangement uses TRBV7-2 and TRBJ1-5; the D gene is possibly TRBD1 (5 bases). CDR3 length: 17 residues. The germline V gene encodes CDR1 SGHTA and CDR2 FQGNSA. V was trimmed by 2 bases and J by 0 bases, leaving 14 bases between them. The CDR3 here is CASSLNLGGYSNQPQHF. The CDR3 DNA follows: TGTGCCAGCAGCTTAAACCTCGGGGGGTATAGCAATCAGCCCCAGCATTTT.

CDR3 protein: CASSLPEAGQPQHF. The CDR3 coding sequence is TGTGCCAGCAGCCTTCCAGAGGCTGGTCAGCCCCAGCATTTT. The chain employs TRBV7-9 and TRBJ1-5, with D unresolved. The germline V gene has CDR1 SEHNR and CDR2 FQNEAQ (reference sequence). Trimming removed 5 bases at V and 6 bases at J, with 14 bases between. CDR3 size: 14 residues.

The chain carries TRBV28 and TRBJ1-5; no clear D gene. In germline, CDR1 is MDHEN, CDR2 SYDVKM. The CDR3 totals 16 residues. V was trimmed by 1 base and J by 0 bases, leaving 10 bases between them. The CDR3 loop reads CASSLSSGYSNQPQHF. The CDR3 DNA follows: TGTGCCAGCAGTTTATCTAGCGGCTATAGCAATCAGCCCCAGCATTTT. The whole variable domain, filled in from reference TRBV28 and TRBJ1-5, reads DVKVTQSSRYLVKRTGEKVFLECVQDMDHENMFWYRQDPGLGLRLIYFSYDVKMKEKGDIPEGYSVSREKKERFSLILESASTNQTSMYLCASSLSSGYSNQPQHFGDGTRLSIL.

The chain couples TRBV6-5 to TRBJ2-7, with 9 bases identical to TRBD1. Germline CDR1 MNHEY, CDR2 SVGAGI. This CDR3 has 14 residues. Trimming removed 6 bases from V and 3 bases from J; junction bases left unmatched: 6. The CDR3 protein is CASRIQGAFYEQYF. The CDR3 DNA sequence: TGTGCCAGCAGAATACAGGGGGCATTCTACGAGCAGTACTTC.

The chain links TRBV9 to TRBJ1-1; perhaps TRBD1 as D (5 bases). Trimming stripped 2 bases from V and 1 base from J, with 9 bases between. The CDR3 sequence is 14 residues long. Per germline, CDR1 SGDLS and CDR2 YYNGEE. The CDR3 DNA follows: TGTGCCAGCAGCGTTCAGGGTGAGAACACTGAAGCTTTCTTT. Protein product: CASSVQGENTEAFF.

The chain recombines TRBV11-2 with TRBJ1-2; 11 bases line up with TRBD1. The CDR3 is made up of 19 amino acids. V dropped 4 bases and J dropped 3; count of bases not matched to a gene: 16. The germline V gene has CDR1 SGHAT and CDR2 FQNNGV. CDR3 amino acids: CASSSIIPGTGGLDYGYTF. Written as DNA, the CDR3 is TGTGCCAGCAGCTCGATTATCCCTGGGACAGGGGGGCTCGACTATGGCTACACCTTC.

A word on this clone: One end of the junction is discordant with germline, which a read error may explain. The genes are TRBV19 and TRBJ1-1; 8 nucleotides agree with TRBD1. The germline gives CDR1 LNHDA, CDR2 SQIVND (reference sequence). The CDR3 length is 15 residues. For the CDR3, the DNA is TGTGCCAGTAGTGTAGACAGGGGCGTCGACACTGAAGCTTTCTTT. Its protein product is CASSVDRGVDTEAFF. The variable domain in full, completed from reference TRBV19 and TRBJ1-1, reads DGGITQSPKYLFRKEGQNVTLSCEQNLNHDAMYWYRQDPGQGLRLIYYSQIVNDFQKGDIAEGYSVSREKKESFPLTVTSAQKNPTAFYLCASSVDRGVDTEAFFGQGTRLTVV.

The chain carries TRBV27 and TRBJ2-7; 12 nucleotides match TRBD1. The CDR3 consists of 15 residues. Germline CDR1 is MNHEY and CDR2 is SMNVEV (reference sequence). The V segment lost 10 bases and the J segment 4 bases; nucleotides outside the gene matches: 11. The CDR3 bases are TGTGCCACCGCAACCGGGACAGGGGGCCTATACGAGCAGTACTTC. Translating it yields CATATGTGGLYEQYF.

The V gene is TRBV9, the J gene TRBJ2-7, with D possibly TRBD1 on 6 matching bases. Germline V lookup: CDR1 SGDLS, CDR2 YYNGEE. This CDR3 spans 13 amino acids. The V gene lost 3 bases and the J gene lost 0 bases, with 7 bases spanning the gap. DNA of the CDR3: TGTGCCAGCAGCGCGACAGGCTCCTACGAGCAGTACTTC. Its translation: CASSATGSYEQYF. The full variable domain, in which reference TRBV9 and TRBJ2-7 provide the parts outside the CDR3, is DSGVTQTPKHLITATGQRVTLRCSPRSGDLSVYWYQQSLDQGLQFLIQYYNGEERAKGNILERFSAQQFPDLHSELNLSSLELGDSALYFCASSATGSYEQYFGPGTRLTVT.

The chain has TRBV3-1 (or the pseudogene TRBV3-2) and TRBJ1-2; D unresolved. Trimming pared 1 base from V and 4 bases from J, leaving 10 bases between. This CDR3 is 14 amino acids long. CDR1 and CDR2 (germline): LGHDT, YNNKEL (reference sequence). CDR3 sequence reads: CASSQATAAYGYTF. The CDR3 DNA sequence: TGTGCCAGCAGCCAAGCAACAGCCGCCTATGGCTACACCTTC.

The rearrangement links TRBV5-1 to TRBJ1-2; no clear D gene. Germline CDR1 is SGHRS and CDR2 is YFSETQ. The germline V and J ends were trimmed by 0 bases and 7 bases, with 4 bases remaining between them. CDR3 size: 11 residues. The CDR3 protein is CASSLDGGYTF. The CDR3 DNA sequence: TGCGCCAGCAGCTTGGACGGTGGCTACACCTTC.

The gene calls are TRBV27 and TRBJ1-4; TRBD1 aligns across 7 bases. With 5 bases clipped from V and 5 bases from J, the junction kept 11 bases outside the gene matches. The CDR3 contains 16 residues. CDR1 is MNHEY, CDR2 SMNVEV, per germline (reference sequence). CDR3 amino acids: CASSPSRQGANEKLFF. The DNA for the CDR3 is TGTGCCAGCAGTCCCTCCCGACAGGGAGCAAATGAAAAACTGTTTTTT.

This clone is a singleton in its sample. V and J are TRBV25-1 and TRBJ1-2; TRBD1 matches 8 bases. This CDR3 region has 16 residues. Germline assignment: CDR1 MGHDK and CDR2 SYGVNS. V trimming: 1 base; J trimming: 3 bases; junction bases outside the gene matches: 7. CDR3 nucleotides: TGTGCCAGCAGTGAATTGGGGACAGGAATTGACTATGGCTACACCTTC. It translates to CASSELGTGIDYGYTF.

The rearrangement joins TRBV28 to TRBJ1-6; tentative D call: TRBD1 (5 bases). Trimming removed 6 bases from V and 0 bases from J, with 15 bases in between. The CDR3 loop spans 17 amino acids. From germline, CDR1 is MDHEN and CDR2 SYDVKM. The CDR3, as DNA: TGTGCCAGCAGCGACAGATCAAGGAGCTCCTATAATTCACCCCTCCACTTT. This translates into CASSDRSRSSYNSPLHF.

The chain couples TRBV24-1 to TRBJ1-2; the D is unclear. V was trimmed by 1 base and J by 4 bases, leaving 15 bases between them. Germline CDR1 and CDR2: KGHDR and SFDVKD. This CDR3 is built from 16 residues. CDR3 sequence reads: CATSDFSMGAGYGYTF. The DNA of the CDR3 is TGTGCCACCAGTGATTTTTCTATGGGAGCCGGCTATGGCTACACCTTC.

The DNA of the CDR3 is TGCAGCGTTCGGGACAGTCGAACTGAAGCTTTCTTT. This translates into CSVRDSRTEAFF. V is TRBV29-1 and J is TRBJ1-1; 7 nucleotides line up with TRBD1. J lost 5 bases, V lost 5 bases, and 5 bases had no gene match. This CDR3 spans 12 amino acids. The V gene's germline CDR1 is SQVTM and CDR2 ANQGSEA.

This sequence joins TRBV5-1 and TRBJ2-5; 7 nucleotides agree with TRBD2. The CDR3 is 14 residues long. Germline V CDR1 and CDR2: SGHRS, YFSETQ. V was pared by 2 bases and J by 5 bases, with 6 bases of the junction left unmatched. DNA for the CDR3: TGCGCCAGCAGCTTCGAGGGGAGGGTGGAGACCCAGTACTTC. It specifies CASSFEGRVETQYF.

As DNA, the CDR3 is TGTGCCAGCAGGCGAGAGGGGGCGGGGTACGAGCAGTACTTC. Translated: CASRREGAGYEQYF. V usage is TRBV6-5 and J usage is TRBJ2-7, with TRBD1 as a possible D gene (7 bases). V dropped 6 bases and J dropped 4 bases, with 16 bases sitting between them. Germline lookup yields CDR1 MNHEY and CDR2 SVGAGI. The CDR3 has 14 amino acids.

The rearrangement joins TRBV4-1 to TRBJ2-5; tentative D call: TRBD2 (5 bases). The ends were cut back, 0 bases at V and 2 bases at J, with 13 bases in the middle. The CDR3 is made up of 16 amino acids. The germline gives CDR1 MGHRA, CDR2 YSYEKL. The CDR3 loop reads CASSQESARAQETQYF. The CDR3 nucleotides read TGCGCCAGCAGCCAAGAGTCTGCGCGGGCTCAAGAGACCCAGTACTTC.

In its sample, this clone was seen a few times. The J gene is TRBJ1-2, the V gene TRBV6-5, with D perhaps TRBD1 (5 bases). This CDR3 has 13 amino acids. The germline gives CDR1 MNHEY, CDR2 SVGAGI. V gave up 8 bases and J gave up 4 bases, with 14 bases separating them. In DNA form, the CDR3 reads TGTGCCAGCCGCCCAGGGAGGGTCTATGGCTACACCTTC. The encoded protein is CASRPGRVYGYTF.

This clone was detected once. This chain uses TRBV5-4 with TRBJ1-2; D is perhaps TRBD1 (6 bases). Germline CDR1 SGHNT, CDR2 YYREEE (reference sequence). V lost 4 bases, J lost 0 bases, and 13 bases lay in between. The CDR3 contains 15 residues. The CDR3 DNA follows: TGTGCCAGCAGCGCCAGGACAGACTCTAACTATGGCTACACCTTC. Residues: CASSARTDSNYGYTF.

V usage is TRBV19 and J usage is TRBJ1-4; D gene ambiguous. The V gene's germline CDR1 is LNHDA and CDR2 SQIVND (reference sequence). The CDR3 contains 15 residues. Trimming removed 1 base at V and 7 bases at J, with 13 bases between. The CDR3 protein is CASSIGGLMGEKLFF. The CDR3 DNA sequence: TGTGCCAGTAGTATAGGTGGGCTGATGGGTGAAAAACTGTTTTTT. Drawing the rest from reference TRBV19 and TRBJ1-4, the complete variable domain is DGGITQSPKYLFRKEGQNVTLSCEQNLNHDAMYWYRQDPGQGLRLIYYSQIVNDFQKGDIAEGYSVSREKKESFPLTVTSAQKNPTAFYLCASSIGGLMGEKLFFGSGTQLSVL.

This clone was seen more than once but under ten times. The CDR3 DNA sequence: TGCGCCAGCAGTGATGCAGGAGGAAACACCATATATTTT. It is translated as CASSDAGGNTIYF. This sequence joins TRBV10-2 and TRBJ1-3; D unclear. V lost 3 bases and J lost 4, with 7 bases in between. The CDR3 covers 13 residues. Germline-derived CDR1 and CDR2 are WSHSY and SAAADI.

The rearrangement links TRBV7-9 to TRBJ2-3, with a weak D call TRBD2 (6 bases). Germline CDR1 SEHNR, CDR2 FQNEAQ (reference sequence). The V end lost 5 bases, the J end lost 0 bases, and 15 bases lay between the germline ends. The CDR3 spans 16 residues. The CDR3 DNA sequence: TGTGCCAGCAGCCTAATTGGAGGGACTAGCACAGATACGCAGTATTTT. Translated: CASSLIGGTSTDTQYF.

This chain links TRBV21-1 with TRBJ2-1; the table calls TRBD1, which could not be checked here. TRBV21-1 is recorded as a pseudogene. The CDR3 runs to 15 residues. The chain's CDR3 is CASTKNHRGWGLQFF. The DNA for the CDR3 is TGTGCCAGCACTAAAAACCACAGGGGGTGGGGTTTGCAGTTCTTC.

V and J are TRBV28 and TRBJ1-4; TRBD1 matches 8 bases. CDR3 size: 15 residues. CDR1 and CDR2 from the germline V gene are MDHEN and SYDVKM. V lost 5 bases and J lost 8; bases outside the gene matches: 10. The CDR3 here is CASSIRTGSGEKLFF. The CDR3 DNA reads as TGTGCCAGCAGTATTCGGACAGGGTCGGGCGAAAAACTGTTTTTT. The entire variable domain, with the rest obtained from reference TRBV28 and TRBJ1-4, is as follows: DVKVTQSSRYLVKRTGEKVFLECVQDMDHENMFWYRQDPGLGLRLIYFSYDVKMKEKGDIPEGYSVSREKKERFSLILESASTNQTSMYLCASSIRTGSGEKLFFGSGTQLSVL.

The chain links TRBV3-1 (or the pseudogene TRBV3-2) to TRBJ2-7; TRBD1 aligns across 7 bases. The CDR3 has 15 residues. V lost 3 bases and J lost 3; bases outside the gene matches: 8. Per the germline V gene, CDR1 is LGHDT and CDR2 is YNNKEL (reference sequence). DNA of the CDR3: TGTGCCAGCAGCCACACCCGGGACAGCCACTACGAGCAGTACTTC. This codes for CASSHTRDSHYEQYF.

J is TRBJ2-1 and V is TRBV21-1; the table gives TRBD2 as D, unverified against the DNA. TRBV21-1 is classified as a pseudogene. The CDR3 is made up of 13 amino acids. The CDR3 sequence: CASSNESYNEQFF. Here the CDR3 DNA reads TGTGCCAGCAGCAACGAGTCGTACAATGAGCAGTTCTTC.

The rearrangement uses TRBV10-1 and TRBJ2-1, with D possibly being TRBD1 (6 bases). Trimming removed 6 bases from V and 12 bases from J, with 12 bases in between. Germline V gives CDR1 WNHNN, CDR2 SYGVQD (reference sequence). CDR3 size: 11 residues. The DNA of the CDR3 is TGCGCCAGCAGCCAGGGGACGGGGCAGTTCTTC. It encodes CASSQGTGQFF.